A selection of T cell receptor beta chains follows, all from one sample in a study of response to subunit inactivated influenza vaccine. TCRdb used MiXCR to reprocess the RT-PCR reads, holding one entry per CDR3 protein. The data show roughly 500,000 distinct CDR3 sequences, roughly 23% seen once. The sample was also reused in another study, on T cells expressing NK-cell markers.

This sample comprised CD4+ T cells sorted from PBMCs, obtained 11 to 12 days after vaccination. These receptors were obtained from a man between 45 and 60 years old who received an inactivated influenza vaccine. Each CDR3 is given with its conserved first and last residue. Each record gives: CDR3 DNA, CDR3 protein, D gene, clone size, V gene, J gene. The D gene is left open where the match is weak. Clone size appears in some rows only: once, few, many, or a class for an expanded clone.

CDR3 DNA: TGTGCCAGCAGCTTAGGAATCGGAGGTGTCACTGAAGCTTTCTTT
CDR3 protein: CASSLGIGGVTEAFF
D gene: NA
clone size: NA
V gene: TRBV7-9
J gene: TRBJ1-1

CDR3 DNA: TGCGCCAGCAGCCAAGACCCGCCCGGGACTAGCCTCGGGAGGACCAATGAGCAGTTCTTC
CDR3 protein: CASSQDPPGTSLGRTNEQFF
D gene: TRBD2
clone size: NA
V gene: TRBV4-3
J gene: TRBJ2-1

CDR3 DNA: TGTGCCAGCAGTTTAGTTGACAGGCACTCCTACGAGCAGTACTTC
CDR3 protein: CASSLVDRHSYEQYF
D gene: NA
clone size: NA
V gene: TRBV28
J gene: TRBJ2-7

CDR3 DNA: TGTGCCAGCAGTTACTCAGGGGACCCGCGGCTAAACTATGGCTACACCTTC
CDR3 protein: CASSYSGDPRLNYGYTF
D gene: NA
clone size: NA
V gene: TRBV6-5
J gene: TRBJ1-2

CDR3 DNA: TGTGCCAGCAGTAGGGAGTCCTATAATTCACCCCTCCACTTT
CDR3 protein: CASSRESYNSPLHF
D gene: NA
clone size: NA
V gene: TRBV12-3/TRBV12-4
J gene: TRBJ1-6

CDR3 DNA: TGTGCCAGCAGCCAAGAGTACTTAGGACGGGGTTCTAGCACAGATACGCAGTATTTT
CDR3 protein: CASSQEYLGRGSSTDTQYF
D gene: NA
clone size: NA
V gene: TRBV4-2
J gene: TRBJ2-3

CDR3 DNA: TGTGCCGTCGGACGAGCGGGGAGCTCCTACGAGCAGTACTTC
CDR3 protein: CAVGRAGSSYEQYF
D gene: TRBD2
clone size: NA
V gene: TRBV6-2/TRBV6-3
J gene: TRBJ2-7

CDR3 DNA: TGTGCCACCAGTGACTTAACAGGAACCACAGATACGCAGTATTTT
CDR3 protein: CATSDLTGTTDTQYF
D gene: NA
clone size: NA
V gene: TRBV24-1
J gene: TRBJ2-3

CDR3 DNA: TGCAGTGCTAGTAAGGGACAATTGAAAGAGACCCAGTACTTC
CDR3 protein: CSASKGQLKETQYF
D gene: NA
clone size: once
V gene: TRBV20-1
J gene: TRBJ2-5

CDR3 DNA: TGTGCCAGCAGTTTAACCCTCCTTCGGGAAAATGAGCAGTTCTTC
CDR3 protein: CASSLTLLRENEQFF
D gene: NA
clone size: NA
V gene: TRBV28
J gene: TRBJ2-1

CDR3 DNA: TGCAGCGCCAGGCGGACACAAGAGACCCAGTACTTC
CDR3 protein: CSARRTQETQYF
D gene: NA
clone size: few
V gene: TRBV29-1
J gene: TRBJ2-5

CDR3 DNA: TGTGCCAGCAGTCCAGCAAGGCAGACTAACTATGGCTACACCTTC
CDR3 protein: CASSPARQTNYGYTF
D gene: NA
clone size: NA
V gene: TRBV12-3/TRBV12-4
J gene: TRBJ1-2

CDR3 DNA: TGTGCCGCAGGCGAGGGCTACGAGCAGTACTTC
CDR3 protein: CAAGEGYEQYF
D gene: NA
clone size: few
V gene: TRBV7-2
J gene: TRBJ2-7

CDR3 DNA: TGTGCCAGCAGCTCGGACCTAATGAGCGGCCAGCGGGAGCAGTACTTC
CDR3 protein: CASSSDLMSGQREQYF
D gene: NA
clone size: few
V gene: TRBV7-2
J gene: TRBJ2-7

CDR3 DNA: TGTGCCATCAGGGAGGTCGGGAATGAGCAGTTCTTC
CDR3 protein: CAIREVGNEQFF
D gene: NA
clone size: NA
V gene: TRBV10-3
J gene: TRBJ2-1

CDR3 DNA: TGTGCCAGCAGTTTTTCTGGGAATGGCAATCAGCCCCAGCATTTT
CDR3 protein: CASSFSGNGNQPQHF
D gene: NA
clone size: few
V gene: TRBV28
J gene: TRBJ1-5

CDR3 DNA: TGCGCCAGCAGCCAAGAGACACAGGGTTTTTCACCCCTCCACTTT
CDR3 protein: CASSQETQGFSPLHF
D gene: NA
clone size: NA
V gene: TRBV4-1
J gene: TRBJ1-6

CDR3 DNA: TGTGCCACCAGTGACCCACTAGCGGCACCAGCAGCAGAGACCCAGTACTTC
CDR3 protein: CATSDPLAAPAAETQYF
D gene: TRBD2
clone size: NA
V gene: TRBV24-1
J gene: TRBJ2-5

CDR3 DNA: TGCAGTGCTAGTGACGGGGAGGCTACGCAGTATTTT
CDR3 protein: CSASDGEATQYF
D gene: NA
clone size: once
V gene: TRBV20-1
J gene: TRBJ2-3

CDR3 DNA: TGTGCCAGCAGCAGGGTGGGGGGAACAGATACGCAGTATTTT
CDR3 protein: CASSRVGGTDTQYF
D gene: NA
clone size: many
V gene: TRBV7-2
J gene: TRBJ2-3

CDR3 DNA: TGCAGCGTTAAAGAGGGACAGGGCCTCTACGAGCAGTACTTC
CDR3 protein: CSVKEGQGLYEQYF
D gene: TRBD1
clone size: few
V gene: TRBV29-1
J gene: TRBJ2-7

CDR3 DNA: TGTGCCACCAGTGGGGCAGGGACCTACAATGAGCAGTTCTTC
CDR3 protein: CATSGAGTYNEQFF
D gene: NA
clone size: many
V gene: TRBV24-1
J gene: TRBJ2-1

CDR3 DNA: TGCAGTGCTAGAGACCCCCGGGCGCTCTATGGCTACACCTTC
CDR3 protein: CSARDPRALYGYTF
D gene: NA
clone size: NA
V gene: TRBV20-1
J gene: TRBJ1-2

CDR3 DNA: TGCGCCAGCAGCCAAACAGGGCGGGAAACAGATACGCAGTATTTT
CDR3 protein: CASSQTGRETDTQYF
D gene: NA
clone size: NA
V gene: TRBV5-1
J gene: TRBJ2-3

CDR3 DNA: TGTGCCAGCAGTGGGACTAGAAGACAGGCAGATACGCAGTATTTT
CDR3 protein: CASSGTRRQADTQYF
D gene: NA
clone size: NA
V gene: TRBV6-1
J gene: TRBJ2-3

CDR3 DNA: TGTGCCAGCAGGGAAGGGACAGGGGGCTTCACCGGGGAGCTGTTTTTT
CDR3 protein: CASREGTGGFTGELFF
D gene: TRBD1
clone size: few
V gene: TRBV12-3/TRBV12-4
J gene: TRBJ2-2

CDR3 DNA: TGTGCCAGCAGCTTGGGACTAGATAGCACAGATACGCAGTATTTT
CDR3 protein: CASSLGLDSTDTQYF
D gene: TRBD2
clone size: few
V gene: TRBV7-9
J gene: TRBJ2-3

CDR3 DNA: TGCAGTGCTCGAGGTCAGCACGGGACCTACGAGCAGTACTTC
CDR3 protein: CSARGQHGTYEQYF
D gene: NA
clone size: few
V gene: TRBV20-1
J gene: TRBJ2-7

CDR3 DNA: TGTGCCAGCAGCCAAGCAGATACGCAGTATTTT
CDR3 protein: CASSQADTQYF
D gene: NA
clone size: many
V gene: TRBV3-1
J gene: TRBJ2-3

CDR3 DNA: TGTGCCAGCAGCTCGGGACAGGGGCTCAAGCAGTACTTC
CDR3 protein: CASSSGQGLKQYF
D gene: TRBD1
clone size: NA
V gene: TRBV7-9
J gene: TRBJ2-7

CDR3 DNA: TGCGCCAGCAGCCAAGAGACAGGGGCGTCCTACGAGCAGTACTTC
CDR3 protein: CASSQETGASYEQYF
D gene: TRBD1
clone size: many
V gene: TRBV4-1
J gene: TRBJ2-7

CDR3 DNA: TGTGCCAGCAGCATACAGGGGGCCAGCAATCAGCCCCAGCATTTT
CDR3 protein: CASSIQGASNQPQHF
D gene: TRBD1
clone size: NA
V gene: TRBV28
J gene: TRBJ1-5

CDR3 DNA: TGCAGCGTAACACAGGGGCGAGGGACTGAAGCTTTCTTT
CDR3 protein: CSVTQGRGTEAFF
D gene: TRBD1
clone size: NA
V gene: TRBV29-1
J gene: TRBJ1-1

CDR3 DNA: TGCAGTGCTAGAGACTTGTACGCGGGGTCTGCTGGAAACACCATATATTTT
CDR3 protein: CSARDLYAGSAGNTIYF
D gene: NA
clone size: few
V gene: TRBV20-1
J gene: TRBJ1-3

CDR3 DNA: TGTGCCAGCAGTGGACAAGGGGCCAAAAACATTCAGTACTTC
CDR3 protein: CASSGQGAKNIQYF
D gene: NA
clone size: few
V gene: TRBV27
J gene: TRBJ2-4